Presented here are 8 T cell receptor beta chains from one specimen sequenced in a study of siplizumab effects on memory and regulatory T cells. Assay: immunoSEQ multiplex PCR; the TCRdb copy retains only in-frame clones and omits some. This sample has approximately 70,000 clones; less than 95% occur once, and the top ten carry approximately 31%. The specimen sequenced was CD8+ T cells sorted from blood. The source is a human donor in good health.

The V gene is TRBV15, the J gene TRBJ1-3, with unresolved D. V dropped 3 bases and J dropped 1 base, with 16 bases sitting between them. The CDR3 is 17 residues long. Germline V CDR1 and CDR2: LNHNV, YYDKDF (reference sequence). CDR3 sequence: CATSSLTSIFSGNTIYF. CDR3 DNA sequence: TGTGCCACCAGCAGCCTTACATCGATCTTTTCTGGAAACACCATATATTTT.

CDR3 sequence reads: CASSTSMTSFSYEQYF. The CDR3 DNA sequence: TGTGCCAGCAGCACGTCCATGACTAGCTTTTCCTACGAGCAGTACTTC. This chain links TRBV7-6 with TRBJ2-7; 7 positions agree with TRBD2. The CDR3 is made up of 16 amino acids. Losses at the gene ends were 5 bases for V and 1 base for J; bases not matched to a gene: 11. Germline lookup yields CDR1 SGHVS and CDR2 FNYEAQ.

V is TRBV7-9 and J is TRBJ2-1; the D is unclear. V was pared by 2 bases and J by 6 bases, with 8 bases between. CDR1 and CDR2 from the germline V gene are SEHNR and FQNEAQ (reference sequence). The CDR3 is made up of 13 amino acids. The CDR3 nucleotides read TGTGCCAGCAGCTTATCTACGGGCAATGAGCAGTTCTTC. Amino acid sequence: CASSLSTGNEQFF.

The V call is TRBV4-2, the J call TRBJ2-7, with 11 positions matching TRBD2. The CDR3 totals 18 residues. Per germline, CDR1 LGHNA and CDR2 YNFKEQ. J lost 2 bases, V lost 1 base, and 10 bases had no gene match. This CDR3 is CASSQVPWGTSGTYEQYF. The CDR3, as DNA: TGTGCCAGCAGCCAAGTTCCCTGGGGGACTAGCGGAACCTACGAGCAGTACTTC.

The chain joins TRBV6-1 to TRBJ2-7, with unresolved D. The CDR3 spans 13 residues. CDR1 is MNHNS, CDR2 SASEGT, per germline. Trimming took 2 bases from V and 0 from J, leaving 5 bases between them. Written as DNA, the CDR3 is TGTGCCAGCAGTGAATGGACCTCCTACGAGCAGTACTTC. Translating it yields CASSEWTSYEQYF.

The gene calls are TRBV5-4 and TRBJ2-7; TRBD2 agrees at 7 bases. Germline trimming cut 2 bases from V and 5 bases from J; bases unmatched to any gene: 7. Germline V CDR1 and CDR2: SGHNT, YYREEE (reference sequence). The CDR3 has 14 residues. The CDR3 loop is CASSFRGRENEQYF. CDR3 coding DNA: TGTGCCAGCAGCTTTCGTGGGAGGGAGAACGAGCAGTACTTC.

CDR3 nucleotide sequence: TGTGCCAGCAGTGAAGATAACGTGCATTCATCAACAGGGGAAAAACTGTTTTTT. This sequence encodes CASSEDNVHSSTGEKLFF. The chain joins TRBV6-1 to TRBJ1-4, with D maybe TRBD1 (6 bases). The CDR3 has 18 amino acids. Looked up from germline, CDR1 is MNHNS and CDR2 is SASEGT. V was shortened by 1 base and J by 8 bases, with 23 bases between the two germline ends.

The chain employs TRBV6-5 and TRBJ2-5, with D unresolved. This CDR3 is 15 amino acids long. The V end was cut by 0 bases, the J end by 1 base, with 9 bases between. Germline assignment: CDR1 MNHEY and CDR2 SVGAGI. The CDR3 nucleotides read TGTGCCAGCAGTTACTCATTAGGCGCCCAAGAGACCCAGTACTTC. This sequence encodes CASSYSLGAQETQYF.